This T cell receptor beta chain was profiled in a study of OX40 agonist ivuxolimab in advanced cancers. Worth noting for this clone: The antigen is unknown.

Findings and limits, study-wide: Dosing at 0.1 to 3.0 mg/kg was accompanied by clonal expansion of CD4+ and CD8+ blood T cells by week 6.

Trimming took off 5 bases at V and 0 bases at J, with 13 bases between the two ends. The CDR3 runs to 16 residues. Germline V lookup: CDR1 SGHAT, CDR2 FQDESV (reference sequence). The repertoire was sequenced with immunoSEQ multiplex PCR; TCRdb's copy has only in-frame clones and lacks some. The data contain 55,000 to 65,000 clones, around 84% of them singletons. Sequencing used CD4+ or CD8+ T cells sorted from blood, obtained in a trial of the OX40 agonist ivuxolimab. The genes are TRBV11-1 and TRBJ1-4; D gene unclear. The sequence was collected from an adult with an advanced solid tumor such as melanoma, head and neck, liver or kidney cancer. The CDR3 DNA reads as TGTGCCAGCAGCCCTCGGGATTTGTCAACTAATGAAAAACTGTTTTTT. This sequence encodes CASSPRDLSTNEKLFF.